These T cell receptor beta chains were read from a single sample in a study of cytomegalovirus exposure and HLA in healthy donors. Profiled with immunoSEQ multiplex PCR; TCRdb holds only in-frame clones, not every one. The sample comprises 60,000 to 100,000 clones, 78% of which are singletons, and less than 2% rests with the top ten. Sequencing was done on a sample of PBMCs. These receptors originate from a man in his forties in good health and CMV-seronegative. Each CDR3 is given with its conserved first and last residue. Each record gives: clone size, V gene, D gene, J gene, CDR3 protein, CDR3 DNA. D genes are given only for firm matches. Only some rows state a clone size, as once, few, many or a class for expanded clones.

.	TRBV19	TRBD2	TRBJ2-7	CASSSREAPSYEQYF	TGTGCCAGTAGCAGCCGGGAGGCACCCTCCTACGAGCAGTACTTC
.	TRBV12-5	.	TRBJ2-2	CASGSGVNTGELFF	TGTGCTAGTGGGTCGGGAGTGAACACCGGGGAGCTGTTTTTT
.	TRBV10-1	.	TRBJ1-1	CASSGETGGSTEAFF	TGCGCCAGCAGTGGGGAGACAGGCGGGAGTACTGAAGCTTTCTTT
.	TRBV11-2	TRBD1	TRBJ1-2	CASSPSRGNYGYTF	TGTGCCAGCAGCCCAAGCAGGGGGAACTATGGCTACACCTTC
.	TRBV19	TRBD2	TRBJ2-5	CASRPTRAGEETQYF	TGTGCCAGTAGGCCGACGAGAGCGGGAGAAGAGACCCAGTACTTC
.	TRBV28	.	TRBJ1-5	CASRGNQPQHF	TGTGCCTCACGGGGCAATCAGCCCCAGCATTTT
few	TRBV30	.	TRBJ2-6	CAWRPSGANGLTF	TGTGCCTGGAGACCCTCTGGGGCCAACGGCCTGACTTTC
once	TRBV28	.	TRBJ1-2	CASSSPSGDRHGYTF	TGTGCCAGCAGTTCCCCCTCGGGGGACCGGCATGGCTACACCTTC
.	TRBV29-1	.	TRBJ1-5	CSVEINSNQPQHF	TGCAGCGTTGAAATTAATAGCAATCAGCCCCAGCATTTT
.	TRBV5-1	.	TRBJ2-2	CASSLTGSNTGELFF	TGCGCCAGCAGCTTGACAGGATCGAACACCGGGGAGCTGTTTTTT
.	TRBV19	TRBD2	TRBJ2-5	CASSSGGLQETQYF	TGTGCCAGTAGTAGCGGGGGTCTCCAAGAGACCCAGTACTTC
few	TRBV7-3	.	TRBJ1-1	CAGRTGGGGTEAFF	TGTGCCGGCAGGACGGGGGGCGGGGGCACTGAAGCTTTCTTT